This TCR beta chain was captured in a study of blood T cell repertoires in COVID-19 (dated by TCRdb to 2019 to 2021). Concerning the study at large: Collaborator samples came from the United States, Italy and Spain and covered acute and convalescent phases of COVID-19. HLA class I and class II types, where available, came from metadata supplied by the sample provider rather than from assay-based typing. The material from the prospective study consisted of cDNA or gDNA derived from T cells, B-cell-depleted T cells, or PBMCs. The samples were drawn from the first 160 participants of the ongoing ImmuneRACE study and from 950 to 1,500 subjects provided by 6 global collaborators. The sample metadata nearly always contained a de-identified subject ID, COVID-19 status, age in years and sex. Subjects who had been exposed to COVID-19, were actively infected with it, or had recovered from it provided the deeply sampled blood TCRbeta repertoires that made up the dataset. A freely available public database, intended as a resource for researchers studying the immune response to SARS-CoV-2, is where the repertoires were released.

What the authors observed across the whole study: The amount of clinical and demographic metadata varied by source and participant and was provided uncurated.

TCRbeta CDR3 regions were amplified from genomic DNA by means of the immunoSEQ Assay, a bias-controlled multiplex PCR. Per the original workflow: Within the assay, amplification of reference gene primers was used to estimate how many nucleated cells each sample contained. Sequence reads were collapsed and filtered to measure the absolute abundance of every unique TCRbeta CDR3 rearrangement. For each sample, productive Simpson clonality was calculated as the square root of Simpson's diversity index over productive rearrangements. In TCRdb, the immuneACCESS table is reduced to in-frame sequences with V and J assigned. These tables do not hold every clone; where another copy was compared, an unresolved V gene accounts for under half, and the others remain unexplained. That table is the source of V, J and clone size, and D and trimming were worked out from the DNA. This sample holds around 33,000 clones; 60% to 80% were observed only once. The ten largest account for roughly 16% of the sample.

Collaborating institutions collected whole blood in K2EDTA tubes following their own protocols. For TCRbeta analysis, collaborators shipped samples as frozen whole blood, isolated PBMCs, or DNA extracted from either of those sample types. From a lookup of the germline V gene, CDR1 and CDR2 are MDHEN and SYDVKM. V trim: 6 bases; J trim: 5 bases; unmatched bases: 5. Reading from cysteine to phenylalanine, the CDR3 counts 13 amino acids. Of all the DNA, just the CDR3 is kept, 39 bases in frame from base 1. A remark on this clone: This clone's antigen is unknown. There are no base qualities to consult, and no much larger clone falls within one base.

The sequence joins TRBV28 to TRBJ2-7, and 9 bases in between align with TRBD1. Sequenced: peripheral blood. This receptor was obtained from a human donor in a cohort sampled during active COVID-19. The DNA sequence is as follows: TGTGCCAGCAGCCGACAGGGGGGAAACGAGCAGTACTTC. Protein translation: CASSRQGGNEQYF.